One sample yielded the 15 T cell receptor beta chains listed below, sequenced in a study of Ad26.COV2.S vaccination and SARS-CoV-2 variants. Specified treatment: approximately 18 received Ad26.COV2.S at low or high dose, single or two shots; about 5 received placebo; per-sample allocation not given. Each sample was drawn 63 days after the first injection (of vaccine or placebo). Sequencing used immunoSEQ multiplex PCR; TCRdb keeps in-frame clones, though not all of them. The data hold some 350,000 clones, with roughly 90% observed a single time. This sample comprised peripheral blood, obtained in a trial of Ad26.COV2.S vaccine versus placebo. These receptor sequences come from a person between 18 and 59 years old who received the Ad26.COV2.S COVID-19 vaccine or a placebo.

The CDR3 DNA reads as TGTGCCAGTAGGTCGGGAAGTTTCGGTACTGAAGCTTTCTTT. Its translation is CASRSGSFGTEAFF. The chain carries TRBV19 and TRBJ1-1; D is uncertain. The germline gives CDR1 LNHDA, CDR2 SQIVND (reference sequence). Trimming left V 6 bases short and J 5 bases short, with 16 bases between. The CDR3 has 14 amino acids.

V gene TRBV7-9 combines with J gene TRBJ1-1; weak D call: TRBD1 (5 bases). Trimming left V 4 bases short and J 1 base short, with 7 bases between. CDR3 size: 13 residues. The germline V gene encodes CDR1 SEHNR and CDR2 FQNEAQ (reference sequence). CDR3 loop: CASSYQGNTEAFF. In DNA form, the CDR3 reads TGTGCCAGCAGCTACCAGGGGAACACTGAAGCTTTCTTT.

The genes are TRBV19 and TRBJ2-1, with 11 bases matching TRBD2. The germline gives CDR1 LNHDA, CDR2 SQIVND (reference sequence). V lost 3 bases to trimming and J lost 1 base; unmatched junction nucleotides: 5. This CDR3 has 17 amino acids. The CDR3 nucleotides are TGTGCCAGTAGTATTCCCGTAGCGGGAGGGTCCTACAATGAGCAGTTCTTC. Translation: CASSIPVAGGSYNEQFF.

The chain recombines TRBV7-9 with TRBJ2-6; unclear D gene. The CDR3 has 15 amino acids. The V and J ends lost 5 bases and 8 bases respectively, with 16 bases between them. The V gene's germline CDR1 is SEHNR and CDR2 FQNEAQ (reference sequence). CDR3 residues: CASSRDTAWPNVLTF. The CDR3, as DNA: TGTGCCAGCAGCCGTGACACCGCCTGGCCCAACGTCCTGACTTTC.

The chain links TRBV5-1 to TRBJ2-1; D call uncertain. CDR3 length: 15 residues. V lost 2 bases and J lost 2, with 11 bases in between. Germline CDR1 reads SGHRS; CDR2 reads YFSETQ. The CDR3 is CASSLVGRTYNEQFF. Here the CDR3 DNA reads TGCGCCAGCAGCTTAGTTGGCAGAACCTACAATGAGCAGTTCTTC.

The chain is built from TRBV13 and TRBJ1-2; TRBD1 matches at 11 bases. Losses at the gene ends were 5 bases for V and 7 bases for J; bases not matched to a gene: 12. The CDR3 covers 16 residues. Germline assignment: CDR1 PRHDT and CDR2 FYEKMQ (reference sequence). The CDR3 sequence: CASSITGTGGLRGYTF. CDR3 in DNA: TGTGCCAGCAGCATTACCGGGACAGGGGGTTTACGTGGCTACACCTTC.

CDR3 bases: TGTGCCAGCAGCTCAAACGGACAGACCACTGAAGCTTTCTTT. Protein sequence: CASSSNGQTTEAFF. The genes are TRBV7-2 and TRBJ1-1, with TRBD1 as a possible D gene (6 bases). The CDR3 runs 14 residues. The germline V gene encodes CDR1 SGHTA and CDR2 FQGNSA. V was cut by 4 bases and J by 4 bases, with 13 bases left in between. The whole variable domain, remainder taken from reference TRBV7-2 and TRBJ1-1, is GAGVSQSPSNKVTEKGKDVELRCDPISGHTALYWYRQSLGQGLEFLIYFQGNSAPDKSGLPSDRFSAERTGGSVSTLTIQRTQQEDSAVYLCASSSNGQTTEAFFGQGTRLTVV.

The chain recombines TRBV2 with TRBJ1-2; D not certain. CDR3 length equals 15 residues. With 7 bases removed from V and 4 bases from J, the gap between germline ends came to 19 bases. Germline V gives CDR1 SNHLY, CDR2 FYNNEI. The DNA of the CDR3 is TGTGCCAGCAAGAGGGAACGAGCAGAGGGCTATGGCTACACCTTC. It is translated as CASKRERAEGYGYTF.

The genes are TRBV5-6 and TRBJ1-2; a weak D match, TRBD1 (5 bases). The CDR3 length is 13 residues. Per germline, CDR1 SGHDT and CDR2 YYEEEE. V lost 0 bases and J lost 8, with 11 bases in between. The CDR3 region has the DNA TGTGCCAGCAGCTTGGGCCAGGGAGGCGGCTACACCTTC. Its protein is CASSLGQGGGYTF.

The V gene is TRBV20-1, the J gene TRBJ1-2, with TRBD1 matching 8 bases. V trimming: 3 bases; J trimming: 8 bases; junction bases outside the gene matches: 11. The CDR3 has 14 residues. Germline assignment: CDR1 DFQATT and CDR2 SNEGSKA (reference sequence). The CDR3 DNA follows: TGCAGTGCTAGTAAGGGAGACAGGGGTAGCGGCTACACCTTC. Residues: CSASKGDRGSGYTF.

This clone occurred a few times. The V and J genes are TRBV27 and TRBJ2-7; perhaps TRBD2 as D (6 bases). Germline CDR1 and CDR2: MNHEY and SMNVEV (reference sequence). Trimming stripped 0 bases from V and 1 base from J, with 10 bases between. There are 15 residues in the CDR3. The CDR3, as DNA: TGTGCCAGCAGTTTATCGATGCGGGGATCCTACGAGCAGTACTTC. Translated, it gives CASSLSMRGSYEQYF.

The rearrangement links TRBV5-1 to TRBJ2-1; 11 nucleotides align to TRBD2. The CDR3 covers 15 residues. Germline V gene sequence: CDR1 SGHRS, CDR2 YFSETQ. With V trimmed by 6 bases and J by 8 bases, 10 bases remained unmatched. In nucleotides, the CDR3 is TGCGCCAGCAACGAAGGGACTAGCGGTTCGTATGAGCAGTTCTTC. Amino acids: CASNEGTSGSYEQFF.

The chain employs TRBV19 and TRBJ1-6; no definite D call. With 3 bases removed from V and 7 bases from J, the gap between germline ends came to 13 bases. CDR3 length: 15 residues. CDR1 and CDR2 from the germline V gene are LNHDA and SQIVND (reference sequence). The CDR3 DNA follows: TGTGCCAGTAGTATCAATTCAGGAAACAATTCACCCCTCCACTTT. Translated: CASSINSGNNSPLHF.

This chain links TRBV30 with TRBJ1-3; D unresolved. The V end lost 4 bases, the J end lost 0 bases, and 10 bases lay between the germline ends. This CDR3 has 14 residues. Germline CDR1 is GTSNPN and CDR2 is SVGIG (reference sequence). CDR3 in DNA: TGTGCCTGGAAGCGTTCCCTCTCTGGAAACACCATATATTTT. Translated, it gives CAWKRSLSGNTIYF.

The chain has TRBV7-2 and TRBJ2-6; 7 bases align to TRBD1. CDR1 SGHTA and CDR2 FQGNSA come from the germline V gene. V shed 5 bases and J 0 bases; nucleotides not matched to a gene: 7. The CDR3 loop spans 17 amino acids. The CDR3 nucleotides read TGTGCCAGCAGCCCTGGACAGGTAAACTCTGGGGCCAACGTCCTGACTTTC. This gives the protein CASSPGQVNSGANVLTF.